The 10 T cell receptor beta chains in this list originate from one sample, sequenced in a study of blood T cell repertoires in COVID-19. Data came from immunoSEQ multiplex PCR; TCRdb stores just in-frame clones and leaves some out. The sample consists of 200,000 to 250,000 clones, around 84% of them appearing once. Sequenced input: peripheral blood. These receptors were obtained from a man aged 50 to 59 with acute or convalescent COVID-19.

The CDR3 here is CASSEARNRDKRHF. DNA of the CDR3: TGTGCCAGCAGTGAAGCCCGGAACCGGGACAAGCGGCATTTT. The chain carries TRBV6-1 and TRBJ1-5; a weak D match, TRBD1 (6 bases). The V end lost 0 bases, the J end lost 15 bases, and 18 bases lay between the germline ends. CDR3 length: 14 residues. The germline V gene has CDR1 MNHNS and CDR2 SASEGT.

Details on this clone: This specimen includes other DNA sequences encoding the same CDR3. The V call is TRBV6-5, the J call TRBJ2-2, with TRBD1 identical over 7 bases. The CDR3 loop spans 14 amino acids. V lost 7 bases, J lost 1 base, and 3 bases stayed unmatched. Germline loops: CDR1 MNHEY, CDR2 SVGAGI. The CDR3 sequence is CASTPGGNTGELFF. Here the CDR3 DNA reads TGTGCCAGCACCCCAGGGGGGAACACCGGGGAGCTGTTTTTT.

This clone was detected a few times. V is TRBV3-1 (or the pseudogene TRBV3-2) and J is TRBJ1-1; D is possibly TRBD1 (5 bases). The CDR3 runs 11 residues. V gave up 7 bases and J gave up 5 bases, with 8 bases separating them. Per germline, CDR1 LGHDT and CDR2 YNNKEL (reference sequence). DNA of the CDR3: TGTGCCAGCATGGGGGGGACTGAAGCTTTCTTT. Protein product: CASMGGTEAFF.

This clone was seen once. CDR3 protein: CASSLAGTGVNIQYF. The CDR3 DNA reads TGCGCCAGCAGCTTGGCGGGGACAGGAGTAAACATTCAGTACTTC. This chain uses TRBV5-1 with TRBJ2-4; 8 bases align to TRBD1. The CDR3 is 15 residues long. Germline V lookup: CDR1 SGHRS, CDR2 YFSETQ. The ends lost 0 bases at V and 6 bases at J; junction bases unmatched: 5.

This clone was seen a single time. The chain combines TRBV6-6 with TRBJ1-1; D is ambiguous. V lost 7 bases and J lost 4, with 13 bases in between. The CDR3 is made up of 13 amino acids. From germline, CDR1 is MNHNY and CDR2 SVGAGI (reference sequence). CDR3 amino acids: CASTSEGGTEAFF. The CDR3 region has the DNA TGTGCCAGCACCTCTGAGGGTGGCACTGAAGCTTTCTTT.

V and J are TRBV3-1 (or the pseudogene TRBV3-2) and TRBJ2-7; D call uncertain. Trimming took 0 bases from V and 5 from J, leaving 14 bases between them. The CDR3 totals 15 residues. Germline CDR1 reads LGHDT; CDR2 reads YNNKEL (reference sequence). This chain's CDR3 is CASSQEARVAHEQYF. The CDR3 DNA is TGTGCCAGCAGCCAAGAGGCCCGGGTTGCCCACGAGCAGTACTTC.

This chain uses TRBV5-1 with TRBJ1-4; no firm D call. CDR3 length: 14 amino acids. Per the germline V gene, CDR1 is SGHRS and CDR2 is YFSETQ. Deletions cut 1 base from V and 3 bases from J, with 7 bases between. CDR3 DNA sequence: TGCGCCAGCAGCTTGATGGCGGCTAATGAAAAACTGTTTTTT. Residues: CASSLMAANEKLFF.

The CDR3, as DNA: TGCGCCAGCAGTCCCAGGGGGCTGGAGAGCACTGAAGCTTTCTTT. Amino acids: CASSPRGLESTEAFF. The chain carries TRBV5-1 and TRBJ1-1, with 8 bases identical to TRBD1. The V gene end was trimmed by 5 bases and the J gene end by 4 bases; junction bases not matched to a gene: 10. The CDR3 is 15 residues long. The germline gives CDR1 SGHRS, CDR2 YFSETQ.

The chain has TRBV29-1 and TRBJ1-3; D is unclear. The V end lost 8 bases, the J end lost 3 bases, and 14 bases lay between the germline ends. The CDR3 has 13 amino acids. The germline CDR1 and CDR2 sequences are SQVTM and ANQGSEA. The CDR3 DNA reads as TGCAGCTATGGACGGGGTAGTGGAAACACCATATATTTT. Encoded protein: CSYGRGSGNTIYF.

The chain couples TRBV7-3 to TRBJ2-7; TRBD1 might be the D (7 bases). With 5 bases removed from V and 4 bases from J, the gap between germline ends came to 15 bases. This CDR3 has 14 amino acids. Looked up from germline, CDR1 is SGHTA and CDR2 is FQGTGA. CDR3 amino acids: CASSPQGGDYEQYF. The CDR3 nucleotides are TGTGCCAGCAGCCCCCAGGGGGGCGATTACGAGCAGTACTTC.